The source of this T cell receptor (beta chain) is a study of blood T cell repertoires in COVID-19. Turning to the study itself: Sources were T cells, B-cell-depleted T cells, or PBMCs; the material itself was cDNA or gDNA.

Original processing notes: Amplification from reference gene primers served as the basis for estimated nucleated cell counts. Assay: immunoSEQ multiplex PCR; the TCRdb copy retains only in-frame clones and omits some. V, J and clone size are taken as reported in that table, and D and trimming were inferred from the DNA itself. The sample has approximately 70,000 clones, approximately 90% seen once. Recruited during active infection, patients (from Seattle) were subsequently followed longitudinally. Germline V CDR1 and CDR2: SNHLY, FYNNEI. Trimming left V 5 bases short and J 7 bases short, with 15 bases between. The CDR3 consists of 14 residues.

The sequenced sample consisted of peripheral blood. The rearrangement uses TRBV2 and TRBJ2-1; tentative D call: TRBD2 (6 bases). The TCR was taken from a man aged 50 to 59 with COVID-19, enrolled during active disease. This CDR3 reads CASSYSGTYNEQFF. The CDR3 region has the DNA TGTGCCAGCAGTTATTCCGGGACTTATAATGAGCAGTTCTTC.